This is a list of T cell receptor beta chains from one sample in a study of T-cell reconstitution after alpha-beta-depleted transplantation in children. TCRdb fed the PCR reads into MiXCR, producing one record per CDR3 protein. The top ten clones hold about 41% of a sample with roughly 340,000 distinct CDR3 sequences, under 20% of them seen once. Sample: PBMCs, mostly from graft donor cells, taken 360 days after TCRalphabeta/CD19-depleted stem cell transplant. The receptor set was obtained from a male patient between 2 and 10 years old who had a stem cell transplant for acute lymphoblastic leukemia, so the T cells may come from the graft donor. Each CDR3 is given with its conserved first and last residue. A D gene is named only where the DNA matches it firmly. Clone size appears in some rows only: once, few, many, or a class for an expanded clone.

TRBV7-9	.	17	TRBJ2-2	.	TGTGCCAGCAGCCCCCCTGAGGGCGGATCCCACACCGGGGAGCTGTTTTTT	CASSPPEGGSHTGELFF
TRBV4-3	.	17	TRBJ2-7	TRBD2	TGCGCCAGCAGCCAAGATCTCGGCGGGAGCATTGCCTACGAGCAGTACTTC	CASSQDLGGSIAYEQYF
TRBV28	few	14	TRBJ1-2	TRBD1	TGTGCCAGCAGATCACAGGGGCTGATCTATGGCTACACCTTC	CASRSQGLIYGYTF
TRBV12-3/TRBV12-4	few	13	TRBJ2-2	.	TGTGCCAGCAGCGAGGTAGTGTTCGGGGAGCTGTTTTTT	CASSEVVFGELFF
TRBV10-3	.	14	TRBJ1-4	.	TGTGCCATCAGTGAGGGGGGACGGGACGAAAAACTGTTTTTT	CAISEGGRDEKLFF
TRBV7-2	.	13	TRBJ2-7	.	TGTGCCAGCAGTTTTCAGGACCCCTACGAGCAGTACTTC	CASSFQDPYEQYF
TRBV6-2/TRBV6-3	.	16	TRBJ2-2	TRBD2	TGTGCCAGCCTACGGACTAGCGGGAGGAGCACCGGGGAGCTGTTTTTT	CASLRTSGRSTGELFF
TRBV3-1	.	15	TRBJ2-7	TRBD2	TGTGCCAGCAGCCAGTTAGCGGGAACGGATGGAGAGCAGTACTTC	CASSQLAGTDGEQYF
TRBV12-3/TRBV12-4	few	18	TRBJ2-3	TRBD2	TGTGCCAGCAGTTCCTTGGGACTAGCGCCCGGCGGGCCAGATACGCAGTATTTT	CASSSLGLAPGGPDTQYF
TRBV6-1	few	16	TRBJ2-3	TRBD2	TGTGCCAGCAACAAGAGGCTAGCGGGAGCCCCGGATACGCAGTATTTT	CASNKRLAGAPDTQYF
TRBV10-3	.	14	TRBJ2-7	TRBD1	TGTGCCATCAGTACTCGGACAGGGAGAGGCGAGCAGTACTTC	CAISTRTGRGEQYF
TRBV5-1	many	15	TRBJ1-1	.	TGCGCCAGCAGCTTGGACGGGGCAGGGGACACTGAAGCTTTCTTT	CASSLDGAGDTEAFF
TRBV5-6	few	14	TRBJ2-2	.	TGTGCCAGCGGCTTGGGGGGATACGCCGGGGAGCTGTTTTTT	CASGLGGYAGELFF
TRBV20-1	.	15	TRBJ1-5	.	TGCAGTGCTACCGGCTTGCGGACCTATAATCAGCCCCAGCATTTT	CSATGLRTYNQPQHF
TRBV9	many	14	TRBJ2-1	.	TGTGCCAGCAGCGTAGAGGGGGGGGTGGATGAGCAGTTCTTC	CASSVEGGVDEQFF
TRBV5-6	.	17	TRBJ1-2	TRBD1	TGTGCCAGCAGCTTGGACCTCCGGGACAGGCGATACTATGGCTACACCTTC	CASSLDLRDRRYYGYTF
TRBV29-1	.	14	TRBJ2-1	TRBD1	TGCAGCGCCGGGGACAGCCCTTCCTACAATGAGCAGTTCTTC	CSAGDSPSYNEQFF
TRBV10-3	.	13	TRBJ2-5	.	TGTGCCATCAGTACCAGGGAAGTAGAGACCCAGTACTTC	CAISTREVETQYF
TRBV27	.	14	TRBJ1-5	.	TGTGCCAGCAGTATCGGACAGACGAATCAGCCCCAGCATTTT	CASSIGQTNQPQHF
TRBV7-9	.	15	TRBJ1-1	TRBD1	TGTGCCAGCAGCCGGACAGGGGACACAAACACTGAAGCTTTCTTT	CASSRTGDTNTEAFF